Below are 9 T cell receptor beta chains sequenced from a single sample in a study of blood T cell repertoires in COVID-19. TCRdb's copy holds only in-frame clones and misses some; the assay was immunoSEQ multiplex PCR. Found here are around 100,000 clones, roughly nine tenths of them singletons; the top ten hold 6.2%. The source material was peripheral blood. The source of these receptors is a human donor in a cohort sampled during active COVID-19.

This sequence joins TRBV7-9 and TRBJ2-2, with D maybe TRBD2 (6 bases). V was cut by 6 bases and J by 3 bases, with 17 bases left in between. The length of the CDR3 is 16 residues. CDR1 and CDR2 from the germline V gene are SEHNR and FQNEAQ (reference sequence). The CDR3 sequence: CASSYLGGLYTGELFF. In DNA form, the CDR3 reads TGTGCCAGCAGTTACCTGGGGGGACTCTACACCGGGGAGCTGTTTTTT.

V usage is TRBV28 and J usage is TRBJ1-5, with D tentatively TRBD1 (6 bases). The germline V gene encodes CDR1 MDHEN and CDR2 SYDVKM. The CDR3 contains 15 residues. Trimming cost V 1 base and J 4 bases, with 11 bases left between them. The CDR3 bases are TGTGCCAGCAGTTTATTACAGGGTGGTAATCAGCCCCAGCATTTT. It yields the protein CASSLLQGGNQPQHF.

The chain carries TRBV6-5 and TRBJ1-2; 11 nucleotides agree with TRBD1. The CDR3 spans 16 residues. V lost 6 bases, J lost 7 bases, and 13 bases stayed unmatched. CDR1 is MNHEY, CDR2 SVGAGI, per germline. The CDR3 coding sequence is TGTGCCAGCAGATACCCGGGACAGGGGGAAGCGGCTGGCTACACCTTC. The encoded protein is CASRYPGQGEAAGYTF.

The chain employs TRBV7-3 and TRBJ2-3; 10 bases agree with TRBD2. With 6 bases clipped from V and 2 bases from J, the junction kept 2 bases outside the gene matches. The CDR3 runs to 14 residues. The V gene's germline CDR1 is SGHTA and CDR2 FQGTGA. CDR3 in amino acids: CASSSGGSTDTQYF. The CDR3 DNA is TGTGCCAGCAGTAGCGGGGGGTCCACAGATACGCAGTATTTT.

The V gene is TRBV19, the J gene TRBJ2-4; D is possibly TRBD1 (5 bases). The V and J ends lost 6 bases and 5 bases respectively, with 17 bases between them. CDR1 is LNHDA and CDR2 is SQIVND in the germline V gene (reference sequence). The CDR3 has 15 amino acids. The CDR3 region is CASSHSKGPQNIQYF. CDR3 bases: TGTGCCAGTAGCCATTCTAAGGGGCCACAAAACATTCAGTACTTC.

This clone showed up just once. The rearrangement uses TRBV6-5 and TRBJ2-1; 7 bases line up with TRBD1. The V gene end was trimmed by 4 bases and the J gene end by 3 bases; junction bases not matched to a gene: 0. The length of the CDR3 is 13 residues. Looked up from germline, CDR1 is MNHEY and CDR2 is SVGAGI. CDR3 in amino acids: CASSWDSYNEQFF. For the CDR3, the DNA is TGTGCCAGCAGTTGGGACAGCTACAATGAGCAGTTCTTC.

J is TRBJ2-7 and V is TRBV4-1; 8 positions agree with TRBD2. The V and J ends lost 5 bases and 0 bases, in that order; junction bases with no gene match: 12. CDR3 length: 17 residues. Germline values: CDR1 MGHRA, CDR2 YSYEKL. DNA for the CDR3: TGCGCCAGCAGCGTTGTTTTCGGAGCGGGAGACTCCTACGAGCAGTACTTC. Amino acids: CASSVVFGAGDSYEQYF.

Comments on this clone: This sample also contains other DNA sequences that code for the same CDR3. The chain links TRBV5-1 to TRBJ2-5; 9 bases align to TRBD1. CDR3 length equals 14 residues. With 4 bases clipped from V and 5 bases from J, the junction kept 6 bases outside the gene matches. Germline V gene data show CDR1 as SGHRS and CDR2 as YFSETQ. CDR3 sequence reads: CASSPDRGGETQYF. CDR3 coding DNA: TGCGCCAGCAGCCCGGACAGGGGAGGCGAGACCCAGTACTTC.

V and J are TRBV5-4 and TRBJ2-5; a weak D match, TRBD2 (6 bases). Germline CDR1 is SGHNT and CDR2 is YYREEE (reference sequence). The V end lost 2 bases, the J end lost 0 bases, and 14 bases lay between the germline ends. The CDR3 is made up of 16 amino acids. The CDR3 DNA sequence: TGTGCCAGCAGCTTAAATCTGGGCGGGAACCAAGAGACCCAGTACTTC. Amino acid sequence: CASSLNLGGNQETQYF.